Each of the 10 T cell receptor beta chains below was sequenced from the same sample in a study of regulatory and conventional T cells in RAG deficiency. The repertoire was sequenced with immunoSEQ multiplex PCR; TCRdb's copy has only in-frame clones and lacks some. Of tens of thousands of clones detected, approximately 95% appear once; the ten largest clones hold over 1%. Conventional CD4+ T cells were sorted from blood as CD25-low CD127-high cells. In addition, the sample was reused for a study of regulatory T cells. As that study records: The PCR used 52 TRBV and 13 TRBJ primers.

The specimen was CD25- CD4+ T cells sorted from blood. The receptors stem from a human donor in good health.

The rearrangement joins TRBV2 to TRBJ1-1; the match to TRBD1 covers 8 bases. This CDR3 contains 14 residues. From germline, CDR1 is SNHLY and CDR2 FYNNEI. V lost 6 bases to trimming and J lost 1 base; unmatched junction nucleotides: 4. As DNA, the CDR3 is TGTGCCAGCAGATCCGGACAGGGGAACACTGAAGCTTTCTTT. Its translation: CASRSGQGNTEAFF.

The chain couples TRBV9 to TRBJ1-1, with no clear D. The CDR3 covers 14 residues. CDR1 and CDR2 from the germline V gene are SGDLS and YYNGEE. V was cut by 3 bases and J by 0 bases, with 9 bases left in between. DNA of the CDR3: TGTGCCAGCAGCGCGGACGGGGTGAACACTGAAGCTTTCTTT. Protein: CASSADGVNTEAFF.

This clone was recorded once. This same CDR3 is encoded by further DNA sequences in the sample. The genes are TRBV11-2 and TRBJ1-3; D possibly corresponds to TRBD1 (6 bases). The germline CDR1 and CDR2 sequences are SGHAT and FQNNGV. V gave up 1 base and J gave up 4 bases, with 11 bases separating them. The CDR3 spans 15 residues. The CDR3 DNA follows: TGTGCCAGCAGCTTAGTAAGGGGGAGAGGAAACACCATATATTTT. As protein: CASSLVRGRGNTIYF. The variable domain in full, with the rest retrieved from reference TRBV11-2 and TRBJ1-3, is EAGVAQSPRYKIIEKRQSVAFWCNPISGHATLYWYQQILGQGPKLLIQFQNNGVVDDSQLPKDRFSAERLKGVDSTLKIQPAKLEDSAVYLCASSLVRGRGNTIYFGEGSWLTVV.

The V call is TRBV28, the J call TRBJ1-2, with D perhaps TRBD1 (6 bases). The V gene's germline CDR1 is MDHEN and CDR2 SYDVKM. Trimming stripped 10 bases from V and 5 bases from J, with 14 bases between. The CDR3 is made up of 12 amino acids. CDR3 sequence reads: CAILRGAYGYTF. The CDR3, as DNA: TGTGCCATCCTCCGGGGGGCGTATGGCTACACCTTC.

This chain connects TRBV2 to TRBJ2-1; weak D call: TRBD1 (5 bases). The CDR3 runs 14 residues. The germline V and J ends were trimmed by 4 bases and 4 bases, with 11 bases remaining between them. Germline CDR1 reads SNHLY; CDR2 reads FYNNEI. CDR3 in amino acids: CASSVRDSYNEQFF. The CDR3 DNA reads as TGTGCCAGCAGTGTCCGAGACAGTTACAATGAGCAGTTCTTC.

The chain employs TRBV6-6 and TRBJ2-7; tentative D call: TRBD2 (5 bases). The germline gives CDR1 MNHNY, CDR2 SVGAGI (reference sequence). Deletions cut 3 bases from V and 4 bases from J, with 10 bases between. The CDR3 sequence is 13 residues long. CDR3 protein: CASSYASQYEQYF. DNA of the CDR3: TGTGCCAGCAGTTATGCTAGCCAATACGAGCAGTACTTC.

The rearrangement joins TRBV29-1 to TRBJ1-1; 9 positions match TRBD1. The CDR3 totals 14 residues. The trim removed 7 bases at V and 11 bases at J, leaving 17 bases unmatched. Germline CDR1 SQVTM, CDR2 ANQGSEA. DNA for the CDR3: TGCAGCGCGAATGGGGGCTGGGACAGGGAACTCGCTTTCTTT. Its translation: CSANGGWDRELAFF.

The chain uses TRBV7-2 and TRBJ2-5, with a tentative D call TRBD1 (7 bases). The CDR3 has 15 amino acids. V lost 7 bases to trimming and J lost 4 bases, with 19 bases between them. Germline V lookup: CDR1 SGHTA, CDR2 FQGNSA. The CDR3 DNA sequence: TGTGCCAGCATGCCAGGGGGGCCTGCCAGAGAGACCCAGTACTTC. Residues: CASMPGGPARETQYF.

This sequence joins TRBV7-2 and TRBJ2-3, with D maybe TRBD1 (6 bases). Germline V gives CDR1 SGHTA, CDR2 FQGNSA. The V gene lost 2 bases and the J gene lost 3 bases, with 12 bases spanning the gap. The CDR3 extends over 15 amino acids. The CDR3 sequence is CASSLLGAMTDTQYF. The DNA of the CDR3 is TGTGCCAGCAGCTTATTGGGGGCGATGACAGATACGCAGTATTTT. The full variable domain, in which reference TRBV7-2 and TRBJ2-3 provide the parts outside the CDR3, is GAGVSQSPSNKVTEKGKDVELRCDPISGHTALYWYRQSLGQGLEFLIYFQGNSAPDKSGLPSDRFSAERTGGSVSTLTIQRTQQEDSAVYLCASSLLGAMTDTQYFGPGTRLTVL.

DNA of the CDR3: TGTGCCAGCTCACCGGGGCCTTTGAACACTGAAGCTTTCTTT. Protein sequence: CASSPGPLNTEAFF. This chain joins TRBV18 and TRBJ1-1; TRBD1 might be the D (5 bases). Per the germline V gene, CDR1 is KGHSH and CDR2 is LQKENI. V was clipped by 3 bases and J by 0 bases, with 8 bases between them. The CDR3 is 14 amino acids.